This T cell receptor (beta chain) was recovered during a study of OX40 agonist ivuxolimab in advanced cancers. Study in general: Ivuxolimab, an antibody acting as an agonist of OX40 (CD134), was used to treat patients. The study gave patients intravenous ivuxolimab at 0.01 to 10 mg/kg every 2 weeks. Partial responses were recorded for three patients, including one with hepatocellular carcinoma and two with cutaneous melanoma.

Study-level points and caveats: The CD4+ and CD8+ T cells in the blood had expanded clonally by week 6 at 0.1 to 3.0 mg/kg.

Sequencing was performed with immunoSEQ multiplex PCR; in TCRdb, only in-frame clones are kept and a portion is missing. The repertoire holds some 58,000 clones, with around 80% as singletons. Points on this clone: Antigen unknown.

Germline CDR1 is SGHNT and CDR2 is YENEEA. The CDR3 spans 16 residues. V shed 5 bases and J 0 bases; nucleotides not matched to a gene: 7. The source is an adult with an advanced solid tumor such as melanoma, head and neck, liver or kidney cancer. The V gene is TRBV11-3, the J gene TRBJ2-1; 7 positions match TRBD2. The sequences come from CD4+ or CD8+ T cells sorted from blood, collected in a trial of the OX40 agonist ivuxolimab. The CDR3 DNA reads TGTGCCAGCAGCCCCACCCTAGCGGCCTCCTACAATGAGCAGTTCTTC. Amino acid sequence: CASSPTLAASYNEQFF.